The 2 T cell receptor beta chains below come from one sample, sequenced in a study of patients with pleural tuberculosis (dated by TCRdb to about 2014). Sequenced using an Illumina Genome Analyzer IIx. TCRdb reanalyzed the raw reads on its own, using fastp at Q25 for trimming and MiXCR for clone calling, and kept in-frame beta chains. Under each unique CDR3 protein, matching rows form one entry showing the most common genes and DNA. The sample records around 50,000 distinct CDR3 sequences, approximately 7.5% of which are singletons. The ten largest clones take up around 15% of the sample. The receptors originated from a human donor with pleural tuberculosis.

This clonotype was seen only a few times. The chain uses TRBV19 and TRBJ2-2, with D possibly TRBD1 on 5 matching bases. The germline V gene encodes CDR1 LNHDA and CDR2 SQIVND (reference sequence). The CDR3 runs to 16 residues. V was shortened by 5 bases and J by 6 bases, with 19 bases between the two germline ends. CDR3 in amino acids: CASSSDRQGKSGELFF. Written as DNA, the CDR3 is TGTGCCAGTAGTTCAGATCGCCAGGGAAAGTCCGGGGAGCTGTTTTTT.

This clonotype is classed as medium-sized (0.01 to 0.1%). This chain's CDR3 is CSAPTRRFRQETQYF. In nucleotides, the CDR3 is TGCAGTGCACCAACCAGGCGCTTTCGCCAAGAGACCCAGTACTTC. The chain has TRBV20-1 and TRBJ2-5; no firm D call. V shed 6 bases and J shed 1 base, with 18 bases lying between them. CDR1 is DFQATT, CDR2 SNEGSKA, per germline (reference sequence). The CDR3 consists of 15 residues.